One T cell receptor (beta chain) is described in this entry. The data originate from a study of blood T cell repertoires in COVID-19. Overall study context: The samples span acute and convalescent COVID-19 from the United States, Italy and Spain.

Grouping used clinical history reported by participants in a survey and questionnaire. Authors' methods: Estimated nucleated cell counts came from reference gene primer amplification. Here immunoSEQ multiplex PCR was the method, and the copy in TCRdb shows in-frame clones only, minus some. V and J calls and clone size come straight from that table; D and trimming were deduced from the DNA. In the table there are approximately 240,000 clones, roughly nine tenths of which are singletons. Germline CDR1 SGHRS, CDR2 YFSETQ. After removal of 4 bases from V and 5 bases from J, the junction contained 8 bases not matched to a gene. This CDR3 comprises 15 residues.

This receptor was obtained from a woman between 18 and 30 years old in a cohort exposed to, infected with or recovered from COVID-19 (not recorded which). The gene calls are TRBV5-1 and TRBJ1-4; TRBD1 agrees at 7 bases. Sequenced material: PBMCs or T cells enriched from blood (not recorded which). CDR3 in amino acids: CASSILTGLNEKLFF. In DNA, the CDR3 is TGCGCCAGCAGCATCCTGACAGGGTTAAATGAAAAACTGTTTTTT.